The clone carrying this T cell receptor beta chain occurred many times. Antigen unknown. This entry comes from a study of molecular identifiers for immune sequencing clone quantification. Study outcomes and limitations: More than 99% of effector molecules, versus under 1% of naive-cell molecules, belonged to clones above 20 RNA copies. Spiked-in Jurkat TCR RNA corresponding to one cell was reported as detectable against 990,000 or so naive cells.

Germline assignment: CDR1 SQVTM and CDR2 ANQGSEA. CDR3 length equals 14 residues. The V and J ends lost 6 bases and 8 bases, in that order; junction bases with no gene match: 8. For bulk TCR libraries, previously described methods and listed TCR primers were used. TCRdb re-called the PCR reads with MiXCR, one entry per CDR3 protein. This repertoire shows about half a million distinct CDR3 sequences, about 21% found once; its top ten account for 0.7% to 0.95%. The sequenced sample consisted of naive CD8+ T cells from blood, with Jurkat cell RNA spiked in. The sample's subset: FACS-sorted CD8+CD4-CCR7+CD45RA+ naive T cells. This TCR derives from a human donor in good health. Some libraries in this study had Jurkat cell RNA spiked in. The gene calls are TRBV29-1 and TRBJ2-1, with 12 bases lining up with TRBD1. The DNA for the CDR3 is TGCAGCGTATCCCGGGACAGGGGGCCGGATGAGCAGTTCTTC. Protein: CSVSRDRGPDEQFF.